These 15 T cell receptor beta chains originate from one sample sequenced in a study of blood T cell repertoires in COVID-19. Libraries were prepared by immunoSEQ multiplex PCR; TCRdb keeps only in-frame clonotypes and omits some of them. The sample records around 250,000 clones, roughly nine tenths being singletons. Sequencing was performed on peripheral blood. The receptors were sampled from a man aged 60-69 years with acute or convalescent COVID-19.

The table lists this clone with a count of one. The chain combines TRBV15 with TRBJ2-5; TRBD2 aligns across 9 bases. V lost 3 bases and J lost 2; bases outside the gene matches: 1. Germline V gene sequence: CDR1 LNHNV, CDR2 YYDKDF (reference sequence). This CDR3 comprises 14 residues. The DNA of the CDR3 is TGTGCCACCAGCAGCGGACTAGCGCAAGAGACCCAGTACTTC. Translating gives CATSSGLAQETQYF.

V and J are TRBV28 and TRBJ2-7; 10 nucleotides align to TRBD1. V trimming: 6 bases; J trimming: 5 bases; junction bases outside the gene matches: 10. Germline CDR1 and CDR2: MDHEN and SYDVKM. CDR3 length: 15 residues. The CDR3 DNA sequence: TGTGCCAGCAGGCTCGCCGGGACAGGGGAAGACGAGCAGTACTTC. Protein sequence: CASRLAGTGEDEQYF.

The chain recombines TRBV19 with TRBJ1-2; D is uncertain. Between the trimmed V and J ends, which lost 5 bases and 0 bases, there was a span of 13 bases. Germline assignment: CDR1 LNHDA and CDR2 SQIVND (reference sequence). This CDR3 spans 15 amino acids. CDR3 residues: CASSPSQLTNYGYTF. The CDR3 DNA sequence: TGTGCCAGTAGTCCATCACAGCTAACTAACTATGGCTACACCTTC.

This chain connects TRBV28 to TRBJ2-4; 10 bases map to TRBD2. CDR3 length: 15 residues. Looked up from germline, CDR1 is MDHEN and CDR2 is SYDVKM. Trimming at V came to 4 bases and at J to 6 bases, leaving 6 bases not matched to a gene. CDR3 sequence: CASSSLAGALNIQYF. CDR3 sequence (DNA): TGTGCCAGCAGTTCCCTAGCGGGAGCTCTAAACATTCAGTACTTC.

The chain joins TRBV30 to TRBJ1-1; D ambiguous. With 1 base removed from V and 0 bases from J, the gap between germline ends came to 3 bases. Per the germline V gene, CDR1 is GTSNPN and CDR2 is SVGIG (reference sequence). The CDR3 totals 12 residues. CDR3: CAWSDLNTEAFF. CDR3 DNA sequence: TGTGCCTGGAGTGACTTGAACACTGAAGCTTTCTTT.

This clone has just a few counts. The chain is built from TRBV30 and TRBJ2-2; weak D call: TRBD2 (7 bases). Germline values: CDR1 GTSNPN, CDR2 SVGIG (reference sequence). This CDR3 contains 16 residues. V was pared by 6 bases and J by 8 bases, with 25 bases between. The CDR3 sequence is CACRPTVRGAFGELFF. In DNA, the CDR3 is TGTGCCTGCCGACCGACAGTTCGGGGGGCGTTTGGGGAGCTGTTTTTT.

In its sample, this clone was seen once. V gene TRBV14 combines with J gene TRBJ2-5; the match to TRBD1 covers 11 bases. CDR3 length: 15 amino acids. V gave up 8 bases and J gave up 5 bases; unmatched junction bases: 10. Germline CDR1 SGHDN, CDR2 FVKESK. The CDR3 DNA follows: TGTGCCAGCCAGCCAATGGACAGGGGGCGTGAGACCCAGTACTTC. It translates to CASQPMDRGRETQYF.

The chain links TRBV19 to TRBJ1-5; D not resolved. The V end lost 3 bases, the J end lost 5 bases, and 11 bases lay between the germline ends. The germline gives CDR1 LNHDA, CDR2 SQIVND (reference sequence). This CDR3 has 14 amino acids. DNA for the CDR3: TGTGCCAGTAGTATTGGAGGTGATCATCAGCCCCAGCATTTT. The encoded protein is CASSIGGDHQPQHF. The full variable domain, with the rest looked up from reference TRBV19 and TRBJ1-5, is DGGITQSPKYLFRKEGQNVTLSCEQNLNHDAMYWYRQDPGQGLRLIYYSQIVNDFQKGDIAEGYSVSREKKESFPLTVTSAQKNPTAFYLCASSIGGDHQPQHFGDGTRLSIL.

V gene TRBV27 combines with J gene TRBJ2-5; D perhaps matches TRBD2 (6 bases). The V gene's germline CDR1 is MNHEY and CDR2 SMNVEV (reference sequence). This CDR3 contains 15 residues. V was shortened by 1 base and J by 2 bases, with 11 bases between the two germline ends. The CDR3 here is CASSLYSAGQETQYF. The DNA for the CDR3 is TGTGCCAGCAGTTTATATTCCGCGGGGCAAGAGACCCAGTACTTC.

V and J are TRBV28 and TRBJ1-5; 7 bases agree with TRBD1. Looked up from germline, CDR1 is MDHEN and CDR2 is SYDVKM. The CDR3 sequence is 16 residues long. The trim removed 6 bases at V and 3 bases at J, leaving 11 bases unmatched. This CDR3 is CASSYRQGFTNQPQHF. The CDR3 coding sequence is TGTGCCAGCAGCTACCGACAGGGATTTACCAATCAGCCCCAGCATTTT.

The V call is TRBV7-9, the J call TRBJ1-1; unclear D gene. Germline V gives CDR1 SEHNR, CDR2 FQNEAQ (reference sequence). CDR3 length: 14 residues. V lost 1 base and J 2 bases, leaving 8 bases between the germline ends. The CDR3 coding sequence is TGTGCCAGCAGCTTAGACATACTAAACACTGAAGCTTTCTTT. Encoded protein: CASSLDILNTEAFF.

The gene calls are TRBV7-2 and TRBJ2-4, with D perhaps matching TRBD1 (6 bases). Germline CDR1 is SGHTA and CDR2 is FQGNSA. The CDR3 is 14 residues long. The V and J ends lost 3 bases and 9 bases respectively, with 15 bases between them. The CDR3 nucleotides read TGTGCCAGCAGCTTGGGGGCCTCCACGGGCATTCAGTACTTC. As protein: CASSLGASTGIQYF.

V usage is TRBV28 and J usage is TRBJ2-1; TRBD2 agrees at 10 bases. V lost 2 bases, J lost 0 bases, and 1 base stayed unmatched. CDR1 is MDHEN and CDR2 is SYDVKM in the germline V gene. The CDR3 has 16 amino acids. The CDR3 DNA sequence: TGTGCCAGCAGTTTAGCTAGCGGGAGCTCCTACAATGAGCAGTTCTTC. Its protein is CASSLASGSSYNEQFF.

The rearrangement uses TRBV7-2 and TRBJ2-7, with a weak D call TRBD2 (6 bases). Germline V gives CDR1 SGHTA, CDR2 FQGNSA. The ends were cut back, 6 bases at V and 4 bases at J, with 10 bases in the middle. CDR3 length: 12 amino acids. The CDR3 spells CASRGGNYEQYF. CDR3 in DNA: TGTGCCAGCAGGGGGGGAAATTACGAGCAGTACTTC.

V usage is TRBV28 and J usage is TRBJ1-4; no clear D gene. In germline, CDR1 is MDHEN, CDR2 SYDVKM. The CDR3 is made up of 12 amino acids. V was clipped by 7 bases and J by 8 bases, with 11 bases between them. CDR3 in DNA: TGTGCCAGCACCTCGTACCGGGAAAAACTGTTTTTT. Amino acids: CASTSYREKLFF.